The text below deals with one T cell receptor beta chain. The target antigen is unknown. CDR1 is SGHDN, CDR2 FVKESK, per germline. V was trimmed by 3 bases and J by 2 bases, leaving 9 bases between them. The CDR3 is made up of 14 amino acids. The sample is drawn from a study of blood T cells in healthy people across ages. The study's findings and limits: The donors' CMV status was not determined, possibly confounding changes in expanded clonotypes. TCR beta diversity tracked closely with naive T cell percentage.

Through a sample-barcoded 5' primer and a J-beta primer mix, a second PCR was run for roughly 6 to 12 cycles. A tag from a template-switch adaptor with 12 random nucleotides marked each cDNA molecule. TCRdb fed the 5' RACE reads into MiXCR, producing one record per CDR3 protein. The table lists around 1,500,000 distinct CDR3 sequences, about 40% of them singletons. The sequencing input was blood. The chain has TRBV14 and TRBJ2-3; perhaps TRBD2 as D (5 bases). The origin of this receptor is a young woman in good health. The CDR3 protein is CASSHFLATDTQYF. The CDR3 DNA sequence: TGTGCCAGCAGCCATTTCCTAGCCACAGATACGCAGTATTTT.